This is a list of T cell receptor beta chains from one sample in a study of cytomegalovirus exposure and HLA in healthy donors. TCRdb's copy holds only in-frame clones and misses some; the assay was immunoSEQ multiplex PCR. The repertoire holds 150,000 or so clones, about 70% seen once, with about 2.7% in the top ten. Sequences were obtained from PBMCs. The receptor source for this set is a man between 18 and 29 years old in good health and CMV-seronegative. CDR3s leave out the opening cysteine and the closing phenylalanine or tryptophan. Each record gives: clone size, V gene, CDR3 protein. Clone size is not always given. Where it is, it says once, few, many or a class for expanded clones.

size: .
V: TRBV6-5
CDR3: ASRPGDGTYEQY

size: .
V: TRBV27
CDR3: ASSLGGAGYEQY

size: .
V: TRBV27
CDR3: ASSLQGSYNEQF

size: .
V: TRBV6-4
CDR3: AIERETGELF

size: .
V: TRBV18
CDR3: ASPQPAYEQY

size: .
V: TRBV18
CDR3: ASSPRQGKVETQY

size: .
V: TRBV27
CDR3: ASSLSLAGGVSYNEQF

size: .
V: TRBV6-5
CDR3: ASSYSTQETEAF

size: .
V: TRBV7-9
CDR3: ASSLIPQVLYNEQF

size: .
V: TRBV6-5
CDR3: ASSYSIWSSYNEQF

size: .
V: TRBV4-1
CDR3: ASSQIGTPTDTQY

size: .
V: TRBV28
CDR3: ASTGGLNTEAF

size: .
V: TRBV2
CDR3: ASGDTPGVVVEKLF

size: .
V: TRBV28
CDR3: ASSWQVEKLF

size: .
V: TRBV2
CDR3: ASSEGGQYSPLH

size: .
V: TRBV4-1
CDR3: ASRSSRTDTQY

size: .
V: TRBV19
CDR3: ASSIGTGGNGELF

size: .
V: TRBV6-1
CDR3: ASSEALTGLGSNEQF

size: .
V: TRBV13
CDR3: ASSLGRGGDEQF

size: few
V: TRBV2
CDR3: ASRQTGFENTEAF

size: .
V: TRBV11-3
CDR3: ASSSRSSFNEQF

size: .
V: TRBV7-2
CDR3: ASSPMGQTQETQY

size: .
V: TRBV19
CDR3: ASNDRPTGVNQPQH